Sequencing of this TCR beta chain was carried out in a study of blood T cell repertoires in COVID-19. Turning to the study itself: Acute and convalescent COVID-19 specimens originated in the United States, Italy and Spain.

Trimming stripped 1 base from V and 4 bases from J, with 3 bases between. Per the germline V gene, CDR1 is KGHDR and CDR2 is SFDVKD. The CDR3 runs to 12 residues. TCRdb's copy holds only in-frame clones and misses some; the assay was immunoSEQ multiplex PCR. Here the sample spans about 140,000 clones, 88% being singletons. Of note for this clone: This CDR3 is also generated by other DNA sequences in the sample.

This chain connects TRBV24-1 to TRBJ1-2; D is uncertain. The clonotype was recovered from a man aged 60 to 69 with active or convalescent COVID-19. The source material was peripheral blood. CDR3 DNA sequence: TGTGCCACCAGTGATTTTCGCTATGGCTACACCTTC. Translation gives CATSDFRYGYTF.